One and the same sample provided the 8 T cell receptor beta chains below, sequenced in a study of T cell responses to AZD1222 COVID-19 vaccine (TCRdb year 2021). What this sample's time point label stands for: baseline before first vaccination. The sample's treatment or condition label is to be understood as: meningococcal conjugate vaccine given as trial control. Receptors were amplified or captured by the immunoSEQ multiplex PCR assay. TCRdb mirrors the immuneACCESS table, restricted to in-frame sequences. Some clones are absent from its copies; in checked studies, under half trace to an unresolved V gene, and the reason for the others is unknown. The sample table lists about 60,000 clones, roughly 85% of them with a count of one. In total, the top ten clones hold around 20% of the sample. The sample was peripheral blood, taken on day 0 of MenACWY control vaccination. All receptors come from an adult in good health.

The genes are TRBV7-8 and TRBJ2-2; TRBD2 aligns across 13 bases. J lost 5 bases, V lost 5 bases, and 14 bases had no gene match. The CDR3 is 19 amino acids. The germline gives CDR1 SGHVS, CDR2 FQNEAQ. The CDR3 here is CASSAGPWTSGSRTGELFF. CDR3 DNA sequence: TGTGCCAGCAGCGCCGGTCCTTGGACTAGCGGGAGTAGGACCGGGGAGCTGTTTTTT.

The chain carries TRBV6-5 and TRBJ2-7, with a tentative D call TRBD1 (6 bases). Per germline, CDR1 MNHEY and CDR2 SVGAGI. V gave up 7 bases and J gave up 2 bases, with 15 bases separating them. This CDR3 has 14 amino acids. Written as DNA, the CDR3 is TGTGCCAGCACTGGGGGCAGCTTTGCCTACGAGCAGTACTTC. Amino acid sequence: CASTGGSFAYEQYF.

This sequence joins TRBV7-9 and TRBJ1-5, with no clear D. The germline CDR1 and CDR2 sequences are SEHNR and FQNEAQ (reference sequence). V was shortened by 2 bases and J by 9 bases, with 8 bases between the two germline ends. This CDR3 is built from 12 residues. The CDR3 is CASSLTWGPQHF. In DNA form, the CDR3 reads TGTGCCAGCAGCTTAACCTGGGGGCCCCAGCATTTT. The full variable domain, its missing parts supplied by reference TRBV7-9 and TRBJ1-5, is DTGVSQNPRHKITKRGQNVTFRCDPISEHNRLYWYRQTLGQGPEFLTYFQNEAQLEKSRLLSDRFSAERPKGSFSTLEIQRTEQGDSAMYLCASSLTWGPQHFGDGTRLSIL.

V is TRBV28 and J is TRBJ1-6, with 10 nucleotides matching TRBD1. With 3 bases clipped from V and 10 bases from J, the junction kept 6 bases outside the gene matches. The CDR3 spans 15 residues. Germline V lookup: CDR1 MDHEN, CDR2 SYDVKM. The CDR3 protein is CASSFWDRGASPLHF. CDR3 DNA: TGTGCCAGCAGTTTTTGGGACAGGGGTGCCTCACCCCTCCACTTT. The entire variable domain, with the rest obtained from reference TRBV28 and TRBJ1-6, is as follows: DVKVTQSSRYLVKRTGEKVFLECVQDMDHENMFWYRQDPGLGLRLIYFSYDVKMKEKGDIPEGYSVSREKKERFSLILESASTNQTSMYLCASSFWDRGASPLHFGNGTRLTVT.

V usage is TRBV2 and J usage is TRBJ1-5, with D possibly matching TRBD1 (5 bases). The germline V and J ends were trimmed by 4 bases and 3 bases, with 13 bases remaining between them. CDR3 length: 15 residues. Germline values: CDR1 SNHLY, CDR2 FYNNEI. This CDR3 reads CASSAQGDVNQPQHF. The CDR3 DNA reads as TGTGCCAGCAGTGCTCAGGGAGACGTCAATCAGCCCCAGCATTTT.

The rearrangement joins TRBV19 to TRBJ2-1; tentatively, D is TRBD1 or TRBD2 (6 bases each). Germline values: CDR1 LNHDA, CDR2 SQIVND (reference sequence). The CDR3 has 17 residues. Trimming took 1 base from V and 4 from J, leaving 17 bases between them. The CDR3 reads CASSIVTGTLAYNEQFF. CDR3 bases: TGTGCCAGTAGTATAGTAACAGGGACACTAGCTTACAATGAGCAGTTCTTC.

V gene TRBV27 combines with J gene TRBJ2-3; no firm D call. From germline, CDR1 is MNHEY and CDR2 SMNVEV (reference sequence). This CDR3 comprises 11 residues. The V gene lost 6 bases and the J gene lost 6 bases, with 7 bases spanning the gap. The chain's CDR3 is CASRIRDTQYF. DNA for the CDR3: TGTGCCAGCAGGATCAGGGATACGCAGTATTTT.

This rearrangement joins TRBV4-2 to TRBJ2-7, with D perhaps matching TRBD2 (6 bases). CDR3 size: 14 residues. CDR1 and CDR2 from the germline V gene are LGHNA and YNFKEQ. V was shortened by 0 bases and J by 6 bases, with 12 bases between the two germline ends. The CDR3 DNA reads TGTGCCAGCAGCCAAGATCGGCCCGGGAGCGAGCAGTACTTC. This translates into CASSQDRPGSEQYF.